This record concerns one TCR beta chain sequence. These data belong to a study of CXCR3-negative and CXCR3-positive naive CD8 T cells. With UMI labels, 5' RACE was used to prepare the TRB cDNA libraries. TCRdb reworked the 5' RACE reads into one entry per CDR3 protein, no DNA. Its table records about 43,000 distinct CDR3 sequences. This CDR3 has 15 amino acids. The TCR originated in a human donor in good health. Some clones in this sample may be carry-over from other donors' samples. Specimen: memory CD8+ T cells from blood. The rearrangement links TRBV12-3 or TRBV12-4 to TRBJ2-4. CDR3 sequence: CASSRIGTVENIQYF.